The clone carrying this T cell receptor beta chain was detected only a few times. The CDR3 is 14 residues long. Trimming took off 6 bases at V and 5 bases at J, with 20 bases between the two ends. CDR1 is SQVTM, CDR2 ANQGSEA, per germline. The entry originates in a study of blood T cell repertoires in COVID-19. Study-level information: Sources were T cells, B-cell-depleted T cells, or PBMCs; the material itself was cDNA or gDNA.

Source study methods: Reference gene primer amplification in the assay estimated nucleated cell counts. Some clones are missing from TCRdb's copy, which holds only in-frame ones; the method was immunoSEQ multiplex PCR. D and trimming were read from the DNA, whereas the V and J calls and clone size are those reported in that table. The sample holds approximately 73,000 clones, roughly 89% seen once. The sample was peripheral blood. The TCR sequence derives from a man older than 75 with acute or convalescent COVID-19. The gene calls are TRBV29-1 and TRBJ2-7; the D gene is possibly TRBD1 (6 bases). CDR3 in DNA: TGCAGCGTGGTAAGGGACATGGGCCGAAACGAGCAGTACTTC. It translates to CSVVRDMGRNEQYF.